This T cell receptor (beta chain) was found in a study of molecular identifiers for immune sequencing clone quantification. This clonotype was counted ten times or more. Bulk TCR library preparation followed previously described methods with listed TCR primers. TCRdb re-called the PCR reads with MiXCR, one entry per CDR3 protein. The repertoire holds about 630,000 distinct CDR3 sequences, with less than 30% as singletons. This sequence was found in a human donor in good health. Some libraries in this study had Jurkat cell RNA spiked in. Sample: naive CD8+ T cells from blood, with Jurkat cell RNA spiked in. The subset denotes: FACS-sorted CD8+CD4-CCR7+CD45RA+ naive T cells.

The CDR3 bases are TGTGCCAGCAGGGCGACTAGCGGCCGCACAGATACGCAGTATTTT. Amino acid sequence: CASRATSGRTDTQYF. The rearrangement joins TRBV2 to TRBJ2-3, with 9 bases lining up with TRBD2. This CDR3 comprises 15 residues. Trimming took 6 bases from V and 1 from J; bases not matched to a gene: 5. Germline values: CDR1 SNHLY, CDR2 FYNNEI.